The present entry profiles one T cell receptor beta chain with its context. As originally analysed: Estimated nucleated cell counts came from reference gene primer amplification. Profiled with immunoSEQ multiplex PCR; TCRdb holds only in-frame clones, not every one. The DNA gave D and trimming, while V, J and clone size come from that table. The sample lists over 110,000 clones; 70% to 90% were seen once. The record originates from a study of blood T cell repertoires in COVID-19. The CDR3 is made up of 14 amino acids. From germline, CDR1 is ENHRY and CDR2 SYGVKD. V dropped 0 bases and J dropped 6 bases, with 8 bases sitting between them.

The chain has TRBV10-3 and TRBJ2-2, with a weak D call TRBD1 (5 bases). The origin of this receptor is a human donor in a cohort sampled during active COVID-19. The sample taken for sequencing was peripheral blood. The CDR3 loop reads CAISESRGSGELFF. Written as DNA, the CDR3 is TGTGCCATCAGTGAGTCAAGGGGCTCCGGGGAGCTGTTTTTT.